This T cell receptor beta chain was recorded in a study of siplizumab effects on memory and regulatory T cells. The study's findings and limits: Mappable alloreactive CD4+ clones averaged around 71% Treg-derived with siplizumab versus 26.9% in controls. Naive T cells, seemingly more diverse than memory cells, seemed major alloresponse contributors. Siplizumab significantly decreased alloreactive sequences from unstimulated CD4+ memory cells.

Assaying covered 100,000 or so TCR templates per sample. Data came from immunoSEQ multiplex PCR; TCRdb stores just in-frame clones and leaves some out. Among more than 85,000 clones listed, about 90% were seen once. As for this clone: What it binds is not known.

This CDR3 has 15 amino acids. With V trimmed by 3 bases and J by 2 bases, 4 bases remained unmatched. Germline values: CDR1 SGHRS, CDR2 YFSETQ. The chain uses TRBV5-1 and TRBJ2-1, with 8 bases that match TRBD1. This sequence was found in a human donor in good health. Sequences were obtained from CD4+ T cells sorted from blood. CDR3 amino acids: CASSSGQGPYNEQFF. CDR3 in DNA: TGCGCCAGCAGCTCAGGACAGGGACCCTACAATGAGCAGTTCTTC.